This TCR beta chain was sequenced during a study of tumor-infiltrating lymphocytes in primary liver carcinoma. In the study overall: Each of the growths was stage T1-T3 N0M0, extending about 4.2 to 11 cm across.

Study-level findings and limits: For tumor-adjacent and tumor-blood pairs, overlap was less than that seen for tumor region pairs.

About this clonotype itself: Its antigen is unknown. Because the CDR3 is missing its conserved closing phenylalanine or tryptophan, this is likely a read error.

Looked up from germline, CDR1 is SGHAT and CDR2 is FQNNGV. This CDR3 comprises 15 residues. Using a constant-region primer together with ProtoScript II reverse transcriptase, TCR beta cDNA was made from around 500 ng of total RNA. What produced the TCR beta libraries was three nested multiplex PCR rounds using slightly modified ARM-PCR. TRBV1-TRBV30 forward primers paired with a C-beta reverse primer were used in the first two PCR rounds, which ran roughly 10 cycles each. From the multiplex PCR reads, TCRdb called clonotypes with MiXCR, one entry per CDR3 protein. The data show 100,000 to 150,000 distinct CDR3 sequences, with around 64% seen just once and less than 10% held by the top ten. Co-extraction of RNA and DNA was performed on roughly 17-32 mg of unsorted bulk tissue.

Sequencing used liver tumor tissue from sampling region 3. Described subset: tumor region T3, left-lateral pole. V is TRBV11-2 and J is TRBJ2-7; D unresolved. The DNA end favors TRBJ2-5, so the J call may be wrong. The TCR originated in an older woman with primary liver carcinoma and hepatitis B virus infection. The CDR3 region is CASSRWSFGAETQYY. CDR3 in DNA: TGTGCCAGCAGCAGGTGGAGCTTCGGAGCAGAGACCCAGTACTAC.